Many counts were recorded for the clone carrying this TCR beta chain. The sample comes from a study of T cells in Graves' hyperthyroidism and ophthalmopathy. Disease duration under 2 months; hyperthyroidism patients were aged 18 to 65. RNA transcripts yielded amplified TCR beta CDR3 regions. The HTBI set primed first-round TCR CDR3 RT-PCR. TCRdb ran MiXCR on the multiplex PCR reads and lists one entry per CDR3 protein. Among about 690,000 distinct CDR3 sequences, approximately 15% were seen once, and the ten largest hold 15% to 17%. The CDR3 loop spans 13 amino acids. V gave up 3 bases and J gave up 8 bases; unmatched junction bases: 5. Germline-derived CDR1 and CDR2 are KGHSH and LQKENI.

The chain couples TRBV18 to TRBJ1-2; 8 positions agree with TRBD1. The sequenced sample was blood. The sequence derives from a man between 50 and 59 years old with Graves' hyperthyroidism. CDR3 nucleotides: TGTGCCAGCTCACCCCAGGGGGCGCACGGCTACACCTTC. It yields the protein CASSPQGAHGYTF.